This entry is about one T cell receptor beta chain. Its recognized antigen is unknown. Base quality data are lacking; no much larger clone is found one base away. TCRbeta CDR3 regions were amplified from genomic DNA using the immunoSEQ Assay, a bias-controlled multiplex PCR. Processing in the source paper ran as follows. The number of nucleated cells in each sample was estimated by amplification of reference gene primers within the assay. To quantify the absolute abundance of each unique TCRbeta CDR3 rearrangement, sequence reads were collapsed and filtered. Productive Simpson clonality was computed per sample as the square root of Simpson's diversity index over productive rearrangements. In TCRdb, the immuneACCESS table is reduced to in-frame sequences with V and J assigned. These tables do not hold every clone; where another copy was compared, an unresolved V gene accounts for under half, and the others remain unexplained. The V and J calls and clone size were taken over from that table, and D and trimming were inferred from the DNA. For this sample the table gives 120,000 or so clones, of which about nine tenths were detected only once. The leading ten clones occupy roughly 7.9% of the sample.

These data are taken from a study of blood T cell repertoires in COVID-19 (dated by TCRdb to between 2020 and 2021). For the study in its entirety: The collaborator samples originated in the United States, Italy and Spain and spanned the acute and convalescent phases of COVID-19. The samples were drawn from the first 160 participants of the ongoing ImmuneRACE study and from over a thousand subjects provided by 6 global collaborators. Nearly every sample came with metadata listing a de-identified subject ID, COVID-19 status, age in years and sex. The repertoires were made available in a free public database intended to serve as a resource for research on the immune response to SARS-CoV-2. Deeply sampled blood TCRbeta repertoires from subjects exposed to, actively infected with, or recovered from COVID-19 were included in the dataset. Where available, HLA class I and class II types were taken from metadata supplied by the sample provider and were not determined by assay-based typing. The prospective study material was composed of cDNA or gDNA derived from T cells, B-cell-depleted T cells, or PBMCs. Paper-wide results and their limitations: Clinical and demographic metadata were provided uncurated, with the amount varying by source and participant.

The CDR3 has 14 amino acids, counting the end cysteine and phenylalanine. Only the CDR3 portion is preserved as DNA: 42 bases, with reading frame beginning at the first base. CDR1 and CDR2 are read off the germline V gene as SGHRS and YFSETQ. V and J are trimmed by 4 bases and 3 bases, and the gene matches miss 7 bases of the junction. Another Seattle source contributed samples from volunteer blood donors who had recovered from COVID-19. Each collaborating institution followed its own protocols to collect whole blood in K2EDTA tubes. Collaborator samples were shipped for TCRbeta analysis as frozen whole blood, isolated PBMCs, or DNA extracted from either sample type.

Sequencing was performed on peripheral blood. The receptor's source is a man between 65 and 79 years old who had recovered from COVID-19. Recombination linked TRBV5-1 to TRBJ2-7, with 7 central nucleotides matching TRBD1. The DNA sequence is as follows: TGCGCCAGCAGCCGAACAGGGACAGACTACGAGCAGTACTTC. It specifies CASSRTGTDYEQYF.